Sequencing of this T cell receptor (beta chain) was carried out in a study of T cells in Graves' hyperthyroidism and ophthalmopathy. Points from the study as a whole: Progression to ophthalmopathy was predicted a median of 6.5 months early.

Authors of the study amplified TCR beta CDR3 regions from RNA transcripts. The TCR CDR3 first-round RT-PCR relied on the HTBI primer set. TCRdb itself ran the multiplex PCR reads through MiXCR, one entry per CDR3 protein. This sample has about 680,000 distinct CDR3 sequences, with just over 35% found just once. Patients were aged 18 to 65, had disease duration under 2 months, and had newly diagnosed hyperthyroidism. Germline loops: CDR1 ENHRY, CDR2 SYGVKD. CDR3 length: 14 amino acids. V trimming: 6 bases; J trimming: 5 bases; junction bases outside the gene matches: 9. Worth noting for this clonotype: Its antigen is not known.

V and J are TRBV10-3 and TRBJ1-2; TRBD1 matches 7 bases. This TCR derives from a woman between 40 and 55 years old with Graves' hyperthyroidism. The source material was blood. In nucleotides, the CDR3 is TGTGCCATCAGCCTCGGACAGGAACCTTATGGCTACACCTTC. Encoded protein: CAISLGQEPYGYTF.